A single sample is the source of the 5 T cell receptor beta chains below, sequenced in a study of T cell repertoires in cytomegalovirus infection (dated by TCRdb to between 2018 and 2021). Data came from an Illumina HiSeq 1500. TCRdb applied fastp at Q25 and MiXCR to the public reads, then kept only in-frame beta chains. Identical CDR3 protein sequences are pooled into one entry, listed with their most common genes and DNA. In all, the sample holds a few hundred thousand distinct CDR3 sequences, and less than 20% of those were seen once. 7.5% to 9% of the sample goes to the ten largest clones. Sample: PBMCs. These receptors were taken from a human donor in good health (CMV status not recorded). Some clones in this sample may be carry-over from other donors' samples.

This chain joins TRBV20-1 and TRBJ2-7; the D gene is possibly TRBD1 (6 bases). There are 14 residues in the CDR3. The ends were cut back, 1 base at V and 4 bases at J, with 14 bases in the middle. Germline lookup yields CDR1 DFQATT and CDR2 SNEGSKA (reference sequence). CDR3 residues: CSARVQGWSYEQYF. The CDR3, as DNA: TGCAGTGCTAGAGTTCAGGGGTGGTCGTACGAGCAGTACTTC.

This clonotype was observed a handful of times. The rearrangement joins TRBV5-4 to TRBJ2-3; no definite D call. The V and J ends lost 5 bases and 5 bases respectively, with 6 bases between them. CDR1 and CDR2 (germline): SGHNT, YYREEE (reference sequence). The CDR3 sequence is 11 residues long. This CDR3 reads CASSKEDTQYF. The CDR3 DNA reads as TGTGCCAGCAGTAAGGAAGATACGCAGTATTTT.

The table lists this clonotype with many counts. The J gene is TRBJ1-5, the V gene TRBV7-2; tentative D call: TRBD1 (5 bases). CDR1 SGHTA and CDR2 FQGNSA come from the germline V gene. V lost 1 base and J 5 bases, leaving 15 bases between the germline ends. This CDR3 has 16 amino acids. The CDR3 region has the DNA TGTGCCAGCAGCTTAGTTGGGGGTAAGGCGGATCAGCCCCAGCATTTT. Its protein product is CASSLVGGKADQPQHF.

This clonotype was counted ten times or more. The chain links TRBV7-2 to TRBJ2-1; TRBD1 matches 10 bases. V lost 5 bases, J lost 5 bases, and 9 bases stayed unmatched. This CDR3 has 16 residues. Germline CDR1 is SGHTA and CDR2 is FQGNSA. CDR3: CASSPRDRGGNNEQFF. CDR3 nucleotides: TGTGCCAGCAGCCCCAGGGACAGGGGTGGGAACAATGAGCAGTTCTTC. Based on the CDR3 plus reference TRBV7-2 and TRBJ2-1, the full variable domain is GAGVSQSPSNKVTEKGKDVELRCDPISGHTALYWYRQSLGQGLEFLIYFQGNSAPDKSGLPSDRFSAERTGGSVSTLTIQRTQQEDSAVYLCASSPRDRGGNNEQFFGPGTRLTVL.

The chain carries TRBV28 and TRBJ1-5, with 8 bases aligning to TRBD1. There are 16 residues in the CDR3. V dropped 5 bases and J dropped 7; count of bases not matched to a gene: 13. The V gene's germline CDR1 is MDHEN and CDR2 SYDVKM. CDR3: CASSLRMGTGRQPQHF. The DNA for the CDR3 is TGTGCCAGCAGTCTCCGTATGGGGACAGGTAGGCAGCCCCAGCATTTT.